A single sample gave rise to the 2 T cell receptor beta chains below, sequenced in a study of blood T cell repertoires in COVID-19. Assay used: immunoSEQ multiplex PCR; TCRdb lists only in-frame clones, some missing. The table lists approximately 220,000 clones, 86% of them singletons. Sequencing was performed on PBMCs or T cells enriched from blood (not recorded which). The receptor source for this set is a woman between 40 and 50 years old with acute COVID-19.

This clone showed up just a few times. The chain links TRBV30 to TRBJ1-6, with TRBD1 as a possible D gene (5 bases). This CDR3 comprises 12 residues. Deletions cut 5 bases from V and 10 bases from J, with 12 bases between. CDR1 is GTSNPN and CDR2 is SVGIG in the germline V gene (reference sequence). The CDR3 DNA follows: TGTGCCTGGGACAGCGAACGCTCACCCCTCCACTTT. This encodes CAWDSERSPLHF.

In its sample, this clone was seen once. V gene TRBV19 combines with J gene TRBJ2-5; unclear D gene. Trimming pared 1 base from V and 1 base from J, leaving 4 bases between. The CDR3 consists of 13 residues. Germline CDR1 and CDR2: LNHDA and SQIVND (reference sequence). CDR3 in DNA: TGTGCCAGTAGTATAGCATTCCAAGAGACCCAGTACTTC. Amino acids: CASSIAFQETQYF.